The present T cell receptor beta chain was sequenced within a study of CD4 and CD8 cells across lung adenocarcinoma regions. Trimming took off 7 bases at V and 6 bases at J, with 10 bases between the two ends. CDR1 and CDR2 (germline): MNHNS, SASEGT. CDR3 size: 12 residues. TCRdb itself ran the PCR reads through MiXCR, one entry per CDR3 protein. The sample holds 20,000 to 25,000 distinct CDR3 sequences, around half seen once. Samples came from patients with localized non-small cell lung adenocarcinoma. In its sample, this clonotype was seen a few times. This sequence originates from a female donor with lung adenocarcinoma. The CD4 and CD8 labels of this study may be unreliable. The sample comprised CD8+ T cells from the center of a lung tumor. The rearrangement uses TRBV6-1 and TRBJ2-1; tentatively, D is TRBD2 (5 bases). This chain's CDR3 is CASTEGFNEQFF. CDR3 DNA: TGTGCCAGCACTGAGGGATTCAATGAGCAGTTCTTC.